A selection of T cell receptor beta chains follows, all from one sample in a study of T cell responses to AZD1222 COVID-19 vaccine. Assay: immunoSEQ multiplex PCR; the TCRdb copy retains only in-frame clones and omits some. This table has about 170,000 clones, roughly 93% appearing once. Here the sequenced sample was peripheral blood, taken on day 0 of AZD1222 vaccination. These receptors all stem from an adult in good health. The CDR3 runs from the conserved cysteine through the conserved F or W. Each record gives: CDR3 protein, CDR3 DNA, clone size, D gene, J gene, V gene. D genes are given only for firm matches. Only some rows state a clone size, as once, few, many or a class for expanded clones.

CASSLEGETQYF	TGCGCCAGCAGCTTGGAGGGCGAGACCCAGTACTTC	.	.	TRBJ2-5	TRBV5-1
CASSDKKGTTNEKLFF	TGTGCCAGCTCCGATAAAAAGGGGACAACTAATGAAAAACTGTTTTTT	.	.	TRBJ1-4	TRBV18
CASSPGSGRGSNEQYF	TGCGCCAGCAGCCCCGGTTCCGGTCGGGGTAGCAACGAGCAGTACTTC	.	.	TRBJ2-7	TRBV4-1
CASGLDYRGETQYF	TGTGCTAGTGGTTTGGATTACAGGGGAGAGACCCAGTACTTC	.	TRBD1	TRBJ2-5	TRBV12-5
CSVEILGAGVEGYTF	TGCAGCGTTGAAATTTTGGGGGCCGGGGTGGAGGGCTACACCTTC	.	.	TRBJ1-2	TRBV29-1
CASSPGQGRNGYTF	TGTGCCAGCAGCCCGGGACAGGGGAGAAACGGCTACACCTTC	.	TRBD1	TRBJ1-2	TRBV3-1/TRBV3-2
CAWSQAATDQPQHF	TGTGCCTGGAGTCAGGCCGCTACGGATCAGCCCCAGCATTTT	.	.	TRBJ1-5	TRBV30
CASSVVQGFSREQYF	TGTGCCAGCAGCGTAGTACAGGGTTTTTCACGCGAGCAGTACTTC	.	.	TRBJ2-7	TRBV9
CASSTRRLGYNEQFF	TGTGCCAGCAGCACCCGGAGACTGGGTTACAATGAGCAGTTCTTC	.	.	TRBJ2-1	TRBV6-5
CASSAHAGNSPLHF	TGTGCCAGCAGCGCACATGCTGGGAATTCACCCCTCCACTTT	.	.	TRBJ1-6	TRBV9
CAGGDRSYNSPLHF	TGTGCCGGCGGGGACAGGTCCTATAATTCACCCCTCCACTTT	.	TRBD1	TRBJ1-6	TRBV7-9
CSVEDGRRRGELFF	TGCAGCGTTGAAGATGGGCGACGACGCGGGGAGCTGTTTTTT	.	.	TRBJ2-2	TRBV29-1
CASSLGLTSGNTDTQYF	TGTGCCAGCAGCTTAGGGTTGACTAGCGGGAACACAGATACGCAGTATTTT	.	TRBD2	TRBJ2-3	TRBV7-6
CALGEKKGYTF	TGTGCCCTAGGAGAGAAGAAAGGCTACACCTTC	.	.	TRBJ1-2	TRBV7-9
CASSSRPGLSFYGYTF	TGTGCCAGCAGCTCAAGACCGGGACTGTCTTTCTATGGCTACACCTTC	.	.	TRBJ1-2	TRBV7-6
CSASTETGTGGGYGYTF	TGCAGTGCTAGTACCGAAACCGGGACAGGGGGAGGCTATGGCTACACCTTC	.	TRBD1	TRBJ1-2	TRBV20-1
CASSLRVLNTEAFF	TGTGCCAGCAGTCTCCGGGTCCTGAACACTGAAGCTTTCTTT	once	.	TRBJ1-1	TRBV27
CASSTPHLGGETQYF	TGTGCCAGCAGTACGCCCCACCTCGGGGGGGAGACCCAGTACTTC	.	TRBD2	TRBJ2-5	TRBV6-5
CASSYGTVQETQYF	TGTGCCAGCAGTTACGGGACGGTCCAAGAGACCCAGTACTTC	.	.	TRBJ2-5	TRBV6-5
CASTLARSYEQYF	TGTGCCAGCACTCTAGCGCGCTCCTACGAGCAGTACTTC	once	.	TRBJ2-7	TRBV2
CASWTYTEAFF	TGTGCCAGTTGGACATACACTGAAGCTTTCTTT	.	.	TRBJ1-1	TRBV19
CATSGPLPGGSYGYTF	TGTGCCACCAGTGGTCCCCTCCCAGGGGGCTCCTATGGCTACACCTTC	.	TRBD1	TRBJ1-2	TRBV24-1
CASTIEWSEQFF	TGTGCCAGCACCATTGAGTGGAGTGAGCAGTTCTTC	.	.	TRBJ2-1	TRBV7-9
CASRAGQNYGYTF	TGTGCCAGCAGAGCGGGACAGAACTATGGCTACACCTTC	.	TRBD1	TRBJ1-2	TRBV6-5
CASSRGNNGETQYF	TGTGCCAGCAGCCGGGGGAACAACGGAGAGACCCAGTACTTC	.	.	TRBJ2-5	TRBV14
CASSVGVTNEKLFF	TGTGCCAGCAGCGTAGGGGTCACTAATGAAAAACTGTTTTTT	.	.	TRBJ1-4	TRBV9
CASSLGQGHPAFF	TGTGCCAGCAGTTTAGGGCAGGGGCATCCGGCTTTCTTT	.	.	TRBJ1-1	TRBV12-3/TRBV12-4
CASSLSLDNEQFF	TGCGCCAGCAGCTTGTCCCTGGACAATGAGCAGTTCTTC	.	.	TRBJ2-1	TRBV5-1
CASSLGRSNQPQHF	TGTGCCAGCAGCCTAGGACGGAGCAATCAGCCCCAGCATTTT	.	.	TRBJ1-5	TRBV6-5
CASSVAKNTEAFF	TGTGCCAGCTCCGTTGCCAAGAACACTGAAGCTTTCTTT	once	.	TRBJ1-1	TRBV18
CASSPEGGGLYGYTF	TGTGCCAGCAGCCCAGAAGGCGGCGGCCTCTATGGCTACACCTTC	.	.	TRBJ1-2	TRBV7-9
CASSLAGAYEQYF	TGTGCCAGCAGCTTAGCGGGGGCGTACGAGCAGTACTTC	.	.	TRBJ2-7	TRBV11-1
CASSLEWAISHGYTF	TGTGCCAGCAGCTTGGAATGGGCGATCTCTCATGGCTACACCTTC	.	.	TRBJ1-2	TRBV5-5
CASSRGGRDEGTQYF	TGTGCCAGCAGCCGGGGGGGGCGCGACGAGGGGACCCAGTACTTC	.	TRBD2	TRBJ2-5	TRBV13
CASSPTGGNYGYTF	TGTGCCAGCAGCCCCACTGGGGGTAACTATGGCTACACCTTC	.	.	TRBJ1-2	TRBV5-4
CASGLGTGFQETQYF	TGTGCTAGTGGTTTGGGGACAGGTTTCCAAGAGACCCAGTACTTC	.	TRBD1	TRBJ2-5	TRBV12-5
CASSPGGVNFSAYEQYF	TGTGCCAGCAGCCCCGGGGGGGTCAACTTCTCAGCCTACGAGCAGTACTTC	.	TRBD2	TRBJ2-7	TRBV7-9
CASSADRVGGYTF	TGCGCCAGCAGTGCGGACAGGGTCGGCGGCTACACCTTC	.	TRBD1	TRBJ1-2	TRBV10-1
CASSQQGNTEAFF	TGTGCCAGCAGCCAGCAGGGGAACACTGAAGCTTTCTTT	few	.	TRBJ1-1	TRBV5-4
CASTPRGNEKLFF	TGTGCCAGCACCCCCCGGGGAAATGAAAAACTGTTTTTT	.	.	TRBJ1-4	TRBV7-8
CASAYRGSEQYF	TGTGCCAGCGCCTACCGTGGTAGCGAGCAGTACTTC	.	.	TRBJ2-7	TRBV27
CASSLSGHNTEAFF	TGTGCCAGCAGCTTGTCGGGACATAACACTGAAGCTTTCTTT	.	.	TRBJ1-1	TRBV11-2
CATRKGGAANEQFF	TGTGCCACCCGTAAGGGAGGAGCCGCCAATGAGCAGTTCTTC	.	.	TRBJ2-1	TRBV15
CASSLRPPPAGNTIYF	TGTGCCAGCAGTTTACGTCCTCCCCCGGCGGGAAACACCATATATTTT	large	.	TRBJ1-3	TRBV27
CASNPGQWSGYTF	TGTGCCAGCAATCCGGGACAGTGGAGTGGCTACACCTTC	.	TRBD1	TRBJ1-2	TRBV9
CASSTGVGTETQYF	TGTGCCAGCAGCACAGGGGTAGGGACGGAGACCCAGTACTTC	once	TRBD1	TRBJ2-5	TRBV7-2
CASSLQGDGYTF	TGTGCCAGCTCACTTCAGGGAGATGGCTACACCTTC	once	.	TRBJ1-2	TRBV18
CASSDNSRAEAFF	TGCGCCAGCAGTGATAACAGTAGGGCTGAAGCTTTCTTT	.	.	TRBJ1-1	TRBV10-1
CASSLGGRGTDTQYF	TGCGCCAGCAGCTTGGGAGGGAGGGGCACAGATACGCAGTATTTT	.	TRBD2	TRBJ2-3	TRBV5-1